The text below deals with one T cell receptor beta chain. No antigen is known for it. Authors of the study amplified TCR beta CDR3 regions from RNA transcripts. Initially, a first-round RT-PCR of the TCR CDR3 employed the HTBI primer set. TCRdb re-analysed the multiplex PCR reads in MiXCR, keeping a single row per CDR3 protein. The sample lists some 620,000 distinct CDR3 sequences; about 16% were seen once. When ophthalmopathy did not progress within 18 months, Graves' hyperthyroidism was considered stable. The data stem from a study of T cells in Graves' hyperthyroidism and ophthalmopathy. General observations from the study: Clonotypes that were expanded in thyroid above 0.001 mostly appeared in blood too.

The germline V gene encodes CDR1 MNHNS and CDR2 SASEGT. Trimming removed 7 bases at V and 5 bases at J, with 17 bases between. The CDR3 has 15 amino acids. This clonotype originated in a woman aged 30 to 39 with Graves' hyperthyroidism. V gene TRBV6-1 combines with J gene TRBJ2-2; the D call may be TRBD1 or TRBD2 (5 bases each). Sequenced: blood. The DNA for the CDR3 is TGTGCCAGCAAAGGGGACGCAAGGGTGACCGGGGAGCTGTTTTTT. It translates to CASKGDARVTGELFF.